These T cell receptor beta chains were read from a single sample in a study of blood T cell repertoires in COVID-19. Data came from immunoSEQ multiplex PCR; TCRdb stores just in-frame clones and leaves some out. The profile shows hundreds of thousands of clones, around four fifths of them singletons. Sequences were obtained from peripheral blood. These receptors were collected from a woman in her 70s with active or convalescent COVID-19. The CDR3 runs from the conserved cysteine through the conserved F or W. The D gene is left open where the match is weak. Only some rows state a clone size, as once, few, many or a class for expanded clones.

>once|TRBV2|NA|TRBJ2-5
CASSESRAQTQYF
TGTGCCAGCAGTGAATCACGAGCCCAGACCCAGTACTTC
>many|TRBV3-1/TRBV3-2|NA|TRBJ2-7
CASSPYQTGRTYEQYF
TGTGCCAGCAGCCCCTACCAAACGGGGAGGACCTACGAGCAGTACTTC
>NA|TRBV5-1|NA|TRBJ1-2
CASAMLPGPNYGYTF
TGCGCCAGCGCCATGCTCCCAGGGCCTAACTATGGCTACACCTTC
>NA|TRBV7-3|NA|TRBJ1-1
CASSSTGTEAFF
TGTGCCAGCAGCTCTACAGGGACTGAAGCTTTCTTT
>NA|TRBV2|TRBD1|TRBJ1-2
CASRAGTGYGYTF
TGTGCCAGCAGGGCCGGGACAGGCTATGGCTACACCTTC
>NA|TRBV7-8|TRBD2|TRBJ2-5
CASSLAVERGTQYF
TGTGCCAGCAGCTTAGCGGTAGAGCGGGGGACCCAGTACTTC
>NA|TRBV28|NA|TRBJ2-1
CASSLRLLLGHEQFF
TGTGCCAGCAGTTTAAGGCTGCTGTTGGGCCATGAGCAGTTCTTC
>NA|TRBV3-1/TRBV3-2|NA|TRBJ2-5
CASSPRRGRETQYF
TGTGCCAGCAGCCCCCGTAGGGGGAGAGAGACCCAGTACTTC
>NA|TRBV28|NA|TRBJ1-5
CASSSEGVRGQPQHF
TGTGCCAGCAGTTCGGAAGGGGTTCGAGGACAGCCCCAGCATTTT
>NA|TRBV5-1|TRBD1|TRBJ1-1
CASAVQGESTEAFF
TGCGCCAGCGCTGTCCAGGGGGAGTCCACTGAAGCTTTCTTT
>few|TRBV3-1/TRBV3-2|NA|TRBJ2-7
CASSQDSGRSGEQYF
TGTGCCAGCAGCCAAGATTCTGGGAGGAGCGGCGAGCAGTACTTC
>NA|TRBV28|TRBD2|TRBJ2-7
CASSLTSGSNIHEQYF
TGTGCCAGCAGTTTGACTAGCGGGAGCAATATCCACGAGCAGTACTTC
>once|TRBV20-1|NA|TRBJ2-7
CSAAGRSEQYF
TGCAGTGCTGCAGGGAGGAGCGAGCAGTACTTC
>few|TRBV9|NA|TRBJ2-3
CASSVGASGSTDTQYF
TGTGCCAGCAGCGTAGGTGCCAGCGGTAGCACAGATACGCAGTATTTT
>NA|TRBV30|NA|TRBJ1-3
CAWLGVTGNTIYF
TGTGCCTGGTTAGGGGTAACGGGAAACACCATATATTTT
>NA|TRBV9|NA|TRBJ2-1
CASSVGPGGPYNEQFF
TGTGCCAGCAGCGTAGGTCCAGGGGGGCCCTACAATGAGCAGTTCTTC
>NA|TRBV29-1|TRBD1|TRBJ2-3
CSVRDRAPDTQYF
TGCAGCGTCCGGGACAGGGCCCCAGATACGCAGTATTTT
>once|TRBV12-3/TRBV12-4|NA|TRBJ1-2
CASSDGAFGYTF
TGTGCCAGCAGCGATGGGGCGTTTGGCTACACCTTC
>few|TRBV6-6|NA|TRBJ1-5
CASRRDNQPQHF
TGTGCCAGCAGGAGAGATAATCAGCCCCAGCATTTT
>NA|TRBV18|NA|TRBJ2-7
CASSPRGGGSSYEQYF
TGTGCCAGCTCACCACGTGGCGGAGGGAGCTCCTACGAGCAGTACTTC
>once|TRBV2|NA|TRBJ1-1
CASSLYGGNTEAFF
TGTGCCAGCAGTTTATATGGCGGTAACACTGAAGCTTTCTTT
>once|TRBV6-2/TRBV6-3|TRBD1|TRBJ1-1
CASSGIPGGNTEAFF
TGTGCCAGCAGTGGGATACCAGGGGGGAACACTGAAGCTTTCTTT
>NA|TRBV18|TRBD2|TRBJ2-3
CASSPQRETDTQYF
TGTGCCAGCTCACCACAGCGGGAGACAGATACGCAGTATTTT
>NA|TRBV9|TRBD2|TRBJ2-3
CASSVGIAGVDTQYF
TGTGCCAGCAGCGTAGGGATAGCGGGAGTAGATACGCAGTATTTT
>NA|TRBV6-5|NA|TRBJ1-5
CATILGAGANQPQHF
TGTGCCACCATCTTAGGGGCAGGGGCAAATCAGCCCCAGCATTTT
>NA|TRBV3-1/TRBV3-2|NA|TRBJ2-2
CASSQQGRNTGELFF
TGTGCCAGCAGCCAACAGGGGAGGAACACCGGGGAGCTGTTTTTT
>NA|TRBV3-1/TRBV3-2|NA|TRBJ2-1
CASSQDRTEYNEQFF
TGTGCCAGCAGCCAAGATAGGACAGAGTACAATGAGCAGTTCTTC
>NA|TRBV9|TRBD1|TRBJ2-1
CASSVNSGGGNEQFF
TGTGCCAGCAGCGTGAACTCAGGGGGCGGGAATGAGCAGTTCTTC
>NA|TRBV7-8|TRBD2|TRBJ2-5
CASSLVRGGLGETQYF
TGTGCCAGCAGCTTAGTGCGGGGGGGGCTGGGAGAGACCCAGTACTTC
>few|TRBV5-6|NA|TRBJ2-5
CASSGFLRGVNWETQYF
TGTGCCAGCAGCGGTTTTCTTCGGGGTGTTAACTGGGAGACCCAGTACTTC
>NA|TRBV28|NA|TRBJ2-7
CASSFLSSSALPYEQYF
TGTGCCAGCAGTTTCCTAAGCTCTAGCGCACTGCCTTACGAGCAGTACTTC
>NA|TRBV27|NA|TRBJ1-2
CASSAGSIFGYTF
TGTGCCAGCTCGGCGGGGTCTATTTTTGGCTACACCTTC